This is a list of T cell receptor beta chains from one sample in a study of a mutant IDH1 vaccine in newly diagnosed glioma. Sequenced by immunoSEQ multiplex PCR; TCRdb stores in-frame clones only, minus some. The table has around 26,000 clones, 60% to 75% seen once; the top ten hold approximately 9.9%. Antigen specificity for these receptors is unknown. Sequenced here: peripheral blood mononuclear cells (PBMCs), sampled from a glioma patient whose treatment included an IDH1 peptide vaccine. The receptors stem from a young man with glioma. Some clones in this sample may be carry-over from other donors' samples. The conserved cysteine and the conserved F or W are not part of the CDR3 here. The order of the fields is CDR3 protein, J gene, V gene.

cdr3_aa: ASSPTGFGEKLF; j_call: TRBJ1-4; v_call: TRBV7-9
cdr3_aa: ASSLASSGAKNIQY; j_call: TRBJ2-4; v_call: TRBV7-2
cdr3_aa: ASSLDYRGKAF; j_call: TRBJ1-1; v_call: TRBV5-1
cdr3_aa: ASSDYNRGKNSPLH; j_call: TRBJ1-6; v_call: TRBV19
cdr3_aa: ASNGGQGTYEQY; j_call: TRBJ2-7; v_call: TRBV6-5
cdr3_aa: ACNLGTGGTEAF; j_call: TRBJ1-1; v_call: TRBV30
cdr3_aa: ASRPGTPNTEAF; j_call: TRBJ1-1; v_call: TRBV19
cdr3_aa: AWRGGIYDTGELF; j_call: TRBJ2-2; v_call: TRBV30
cdr3_aa: ASSPNINTEAF; j_call: TRBJ1-1; v_call: TRBV28
cdr3_aa: ASTAGNTIY; j_call: TRBJ1-3; v_call: TRBV2
cdr3_aa: ASSLVGAQETQY; j_call: TRBJ2-5; v_call: TRBV5-4
cdr3_aa: ASSPTESNIQY; j_call: TRBJ2-4; v_call: TRBV6-5
cdr3_aa: ASSQLQGANGLDEQY; j_call: TRBJ2-7; v_call: TRBV4-3
cdr3_aa: ASSFRIPGGTYNSPLH; j_call: TRBJ1-6; v_call: TRBV5-1
cdr3_aa: ASSLGVGGGSGTGELF; j_call: TRBJ2-2; v_call: TRBV7-2
cdr3_aa: ASSYSNSNQPQH; j_call: TRBJ1-5; v_call: TRBV6-5
cdr3_aa: ASSFWGVGELF; j_call: TRBJ2-2; v_call: TRBV27
cdr3_aa: ASKPQGAKNIQY; j_call: TRBJ2-4; v_call: TRBV2
cdr3_aa: ASKGGHGANQPQH; j_call: TRBJ1-5; v_call: TRBV6-1
cdr3_aa: ASSPRPSRDRNTEAF; j_call: TRBJ1-1; v_call: TRBV4-1
cdr3_aa: AWTTLEAGNTIY; j_call: TRBJ1-3; v_call: TRBV30
cdr3_aa: ASSSRQGIGDGYT; j_call: TRBJ1-2; v_call: TRBV7-9
cdr3_aa: ASSVGGRGGDGYT; j_call: TRBJ1-2; v_call: TRBV2
cdr3_aa: ASSDVTGLAGFLWGSGEQF; j_call: TRBJ2-1; v_call: TRBV9
cdr3_aa: ASSLARTAYEQY; j_call: TRBJ2-7; v_call: TRBV7-9
cdr3_aa: ASSQDPTLGRAEKLF; j_call: TRBJ1-4; v_call: TRBV4-2
cdr3_aa: ASSFGLAWGTQY; j_call: TRBJ2-5; v_call: TRBV11-2
cdr3_aa: ASSPRSVSNQPQH; j_call: TRBJ1-5; v_call: TRBV5-8